This T cell receptor beta chain appears in the sequencing data of a study of blood T cells in healthy people across ages. The V end was cut by 0 bases, the J end by 2 bases, with 13 bases between. Germline V gene data show CDR1 as MGHDK and CDR2 as SYGVNS. This CDR3 comprises 16 residues. Alongside a J-beta primer mix, a sample-barcoded 5' primer served in a second PCR lasting 7 to 11 cycles. A single record per CDR3 protein comes from TCRdb applying MiXCR to the 5' RACE reads. The sample lists some 940,000 distinct CDR3 sequences; almost 30% were seen once. These data also formed part of another study, on T cells of mothers and their children. Per that paper: Versus unrelated pairs, overlap was slightly higher in related mother-child pairs, without reaching significance.

The chain joins TRBV25-1 to TRBJ1-2; D gene ambiguous. The receptor comes from a woman aged 40 to 50 in good health. The sequencing input was blood. The CDR3: CASSEYNNPTNYGYTF. Written as DNA, the CDR3 is TGTGCCAGCAGTGAATATAACAACCCAACCAACTATGGCTACACCTTC.